This T cell receptor (beta chain) was recovered during a study of T cells after yellow fever vaccination. At the level of the study: It was SMART-Seq v4 Ultra Low Input that prepared the fractions with low cell numbers. Study-wide results and caveats: Reappearance after the booster was seen for most primary-vaccination clones, at approximately 97% CD4 and less than 90% CD8. Abundant bulk-derived clonotypes could contaminate FACS-sorted repertoires.

5'RACE template switching generated TCR cDNA, adding a universal primer site and UMIs. TCRdb re-analysed the 5' RACE reads in MiXCR, keeping a single row per CDR3 protein. Of 200,000 to 300,000 distinct CDR3 sequences listed, 3.6% are singletons. This clonotype was recorded at least ten times. Its target is not known. CDR3 length equals 14 residues. CDR1 is SGDLS and CDR2 is YYNGEE in the germline V gene. The V end was cut by 2 bases, the J end by 1 base, with 9 bases between. The J gene is TRBJ1-1, the V gene TRBV9; D gene unclear. This receptor was identified in a man aged 18 to 35 who received the YFV17D yellow fever vaccine. Sequenced here: PBMCs, sampled 15 days after the yellow fever booster vaccination. CDR3 nucleotides: TGTGCCAGCAGCGTGACACACGAGAACACTGAAGCTTTCTTT. This gives the protein CASSVTHENTEAFF.